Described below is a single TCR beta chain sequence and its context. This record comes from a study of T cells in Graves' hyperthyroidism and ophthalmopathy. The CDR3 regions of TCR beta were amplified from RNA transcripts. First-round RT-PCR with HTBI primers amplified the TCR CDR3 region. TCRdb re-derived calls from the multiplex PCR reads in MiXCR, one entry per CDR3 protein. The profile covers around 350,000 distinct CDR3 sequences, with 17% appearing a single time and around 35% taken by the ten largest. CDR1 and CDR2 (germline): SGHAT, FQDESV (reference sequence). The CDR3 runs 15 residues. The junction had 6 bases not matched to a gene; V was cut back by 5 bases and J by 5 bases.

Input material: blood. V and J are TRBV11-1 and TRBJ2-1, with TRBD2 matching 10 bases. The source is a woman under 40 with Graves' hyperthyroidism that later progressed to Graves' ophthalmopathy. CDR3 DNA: TGTGCCAGCAGCACCGGACTAGCGGAAAACAATGAGCAGTTCTTC. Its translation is CASSTGLAENNEQFF.